This T cell receptor beta chain was identified in a study of CD8+ T cells in alopecia areata. This clone was observed a handful of times. After isolation, RNA underwent reverse transcription to generate cDNA as the sequencing template. Using immunoSEQ multiplex PCR, the repertoire was profiled, and TCRdb retains in-frame clones only, with some absent. The sample has 110,000 to 150,000 clones, less than 75% seen once. The trim removed 6 bases at V and 3 bases at J, leaving 7 bases unmatched. The CDR3 has 14 amino acids. CDR1 and CDR2 (germline): GTSNPN, SVGIG (reference sequence). This TCR derives from a human donor in good health. The V gene is TRBV30, the J gene TRBJ2-7; 11 nucleotides agree with TRBD2. The specimen sequenced was CD8+ T cells sorted from blood. The DNA for the CDR3 is TGTGCCTGTGCCGGGACTAGCGGAAGCTACGAGCAGTACTTC. This translates into CACAGTSGSYEQYF.